This T cell receptor (beta chain) stems from a study of shared clonotypes between healthy human individuals. The CDR3 extends over 19 amino acids. Over several immunoSEQ plates, each subset's genomic DNA was distributed in even portions. Clones were sequenced by immunoSEQ multiplex PCR, and TCRdb holds only the in-frame ones, with some missing. The sample contains some 1 million clones, about 77% of which appear only once. Notes on this clone: Its antigen is unidentified.

Each donor was a Caucasian adult residing in Nashville, Tennessee. General observations from the study: For sorted subsets, rarefaction showed incomplete sequencing despite large depth. Researchers found naive subsets generally carried larger estimated richness than memory subsets.

The rearrangement links TRBV1 to TRBJ2-4; the D segment call TRBD2 is taken from the table without a DNA check. TRBV1 is assigned pseudogene status. Sequenced input: memory CD4+ T cells sorted from blood. Subset described: CD45RA-negative fraction. This TCR was recovered from a man younger than 35 in good health. CDR3 loop: CTSSQDASGRVVAKNIQYF. The CDR3 nucleotides read TGCACCAGCAGCCAAGATGCTAGCGGGAGGGTGGTAGCCAAAAACATTCAGTACTTC.